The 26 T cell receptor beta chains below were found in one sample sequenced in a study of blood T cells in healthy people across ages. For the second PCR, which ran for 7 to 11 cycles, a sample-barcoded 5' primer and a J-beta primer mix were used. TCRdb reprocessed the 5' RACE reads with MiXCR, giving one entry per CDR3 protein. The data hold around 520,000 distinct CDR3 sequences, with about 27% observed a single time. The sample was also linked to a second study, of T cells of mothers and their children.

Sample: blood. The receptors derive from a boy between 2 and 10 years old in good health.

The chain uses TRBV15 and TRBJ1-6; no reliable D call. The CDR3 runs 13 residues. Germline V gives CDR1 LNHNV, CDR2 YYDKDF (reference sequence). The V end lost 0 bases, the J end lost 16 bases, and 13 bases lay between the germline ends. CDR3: CATSRDQWQRLHF. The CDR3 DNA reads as TGTGCCACCAGCAGAGATCAGTGGCAGCGGCTCCACTTT.

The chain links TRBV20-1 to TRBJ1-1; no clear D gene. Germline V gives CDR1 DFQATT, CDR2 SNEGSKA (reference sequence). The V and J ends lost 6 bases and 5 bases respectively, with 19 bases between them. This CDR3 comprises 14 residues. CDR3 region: CSAPLPKKETEAFF. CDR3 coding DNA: TGCAGTGCCCCCCTACCCAAGAAGGAGACTGAAGCTTTCTTT.

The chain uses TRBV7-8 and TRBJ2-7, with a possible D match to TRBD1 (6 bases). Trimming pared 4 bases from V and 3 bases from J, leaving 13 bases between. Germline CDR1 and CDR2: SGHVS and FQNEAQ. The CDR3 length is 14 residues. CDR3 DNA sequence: TGTGCCAGCAGCTCTCACCCGGACAGCTACGAGCAGTACTTC. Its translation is CASSSHPDSYEQYF.

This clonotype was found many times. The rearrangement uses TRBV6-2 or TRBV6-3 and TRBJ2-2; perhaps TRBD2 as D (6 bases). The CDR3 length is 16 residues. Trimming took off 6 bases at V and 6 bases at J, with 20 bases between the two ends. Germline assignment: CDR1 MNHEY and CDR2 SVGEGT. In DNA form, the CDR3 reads TGTGCCAGCAGAACTATAACTAGCTTCCAATCCGGGGAGCTGTTTTTT. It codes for CASRTITSFQSGELFF.

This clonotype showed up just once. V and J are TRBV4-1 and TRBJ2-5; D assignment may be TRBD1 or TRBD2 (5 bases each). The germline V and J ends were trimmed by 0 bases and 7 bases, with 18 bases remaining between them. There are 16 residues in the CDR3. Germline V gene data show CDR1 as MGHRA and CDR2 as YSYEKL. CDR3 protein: CASSQEPGPRVGTQYF. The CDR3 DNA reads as TGCGCCAGCAGCCAAGAACCGGGGCCGCGAGTAGGGACCCAGTACTTC.

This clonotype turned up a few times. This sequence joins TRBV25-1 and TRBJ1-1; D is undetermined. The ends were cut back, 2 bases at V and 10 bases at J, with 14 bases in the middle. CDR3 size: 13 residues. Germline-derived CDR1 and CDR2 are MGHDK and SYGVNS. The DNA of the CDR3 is TGTGCCAGCAGTGAACTTTACCGGGAGGGAGCTTTCTTT. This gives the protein CASSELYREGAFF.

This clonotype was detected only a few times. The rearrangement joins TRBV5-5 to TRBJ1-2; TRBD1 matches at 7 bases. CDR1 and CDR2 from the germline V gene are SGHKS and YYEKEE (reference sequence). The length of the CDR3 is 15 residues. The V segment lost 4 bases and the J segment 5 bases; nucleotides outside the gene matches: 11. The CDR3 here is CASSQDRQGGYGYTF. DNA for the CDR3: TGTGCCAGCAGCCAAGACCGCCAGGGGGGTTATGGCTACACCTTC.

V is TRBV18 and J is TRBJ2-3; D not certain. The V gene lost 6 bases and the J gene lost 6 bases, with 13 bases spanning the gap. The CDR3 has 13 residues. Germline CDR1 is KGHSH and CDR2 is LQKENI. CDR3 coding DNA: TGTGCCAGCTCCCCTGAGAGAGATGATACGCAGTATTTT. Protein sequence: CASSPERDDTQYF.

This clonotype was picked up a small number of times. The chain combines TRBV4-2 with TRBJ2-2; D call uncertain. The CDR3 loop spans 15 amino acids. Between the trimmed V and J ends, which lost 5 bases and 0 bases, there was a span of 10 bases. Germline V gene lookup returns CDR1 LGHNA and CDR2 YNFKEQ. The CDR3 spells CASSTQGANTGELFF. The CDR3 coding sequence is TGTGCCAGCAGCACACAAGGAGCGAACACCGGGGAGCTGTTTTTT.

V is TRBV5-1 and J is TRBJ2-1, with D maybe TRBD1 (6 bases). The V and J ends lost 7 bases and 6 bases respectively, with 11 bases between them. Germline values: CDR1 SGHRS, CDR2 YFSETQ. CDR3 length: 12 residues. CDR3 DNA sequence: TGCGCCAGCCTAGGGGGATCCAATGAGCAGTTCTTC. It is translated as CASLGGSNEQFF.

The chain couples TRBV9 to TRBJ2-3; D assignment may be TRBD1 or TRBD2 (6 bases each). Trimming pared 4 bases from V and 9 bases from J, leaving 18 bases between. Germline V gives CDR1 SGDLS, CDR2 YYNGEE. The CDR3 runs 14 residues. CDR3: CASSNKGGSRTQYF. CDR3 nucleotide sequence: TGTGCCAGCAGCAATAAGGGGGGCAGCCGCACGCAGTATTTT.

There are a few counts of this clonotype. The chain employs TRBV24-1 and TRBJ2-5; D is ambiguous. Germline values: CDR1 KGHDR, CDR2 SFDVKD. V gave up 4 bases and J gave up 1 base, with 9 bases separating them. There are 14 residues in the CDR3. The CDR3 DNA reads TGTGCCACCAGTGACAGGAACTCCCAAGAGACCCAGTACTTC. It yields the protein CATSDRNSQETQYF.

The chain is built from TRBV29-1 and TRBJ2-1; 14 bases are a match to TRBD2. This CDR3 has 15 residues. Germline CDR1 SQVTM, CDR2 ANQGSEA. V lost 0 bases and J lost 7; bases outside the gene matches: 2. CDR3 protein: CSVEETSGGVNEQFF. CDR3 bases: TGCAGCGTTGAAGAGACTAGCGGGGGGGTTAATGAGCAGTTCTTC.

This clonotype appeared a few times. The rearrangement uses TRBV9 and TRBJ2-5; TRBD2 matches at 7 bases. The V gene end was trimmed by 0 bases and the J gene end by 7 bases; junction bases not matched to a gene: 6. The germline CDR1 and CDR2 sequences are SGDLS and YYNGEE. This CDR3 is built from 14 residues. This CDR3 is CASSVGGGEGTQYF. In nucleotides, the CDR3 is TGTGCCAGCAGCGTAGGAGGAGGGGAGGGGACCCAGTACTTC. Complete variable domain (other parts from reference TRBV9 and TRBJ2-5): DSGVTQTPKHLITATGQRVTLRCSPRSGDLSVYWYQQSLDQGLQFLIQYYNGEERAKGNILERFSAQQFPDLHSELNLSSLELGDSALYFCASSVGGGEGTQYFGPGTRLLVL.

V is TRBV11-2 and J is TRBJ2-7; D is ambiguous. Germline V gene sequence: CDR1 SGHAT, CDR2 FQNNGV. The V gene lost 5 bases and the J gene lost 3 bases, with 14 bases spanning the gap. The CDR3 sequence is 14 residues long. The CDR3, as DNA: TGTGCCAGCAGCAACCCCCGCAGGCACTACGAGCAGTACTTC. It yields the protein CASSNPRRHYEQYF.

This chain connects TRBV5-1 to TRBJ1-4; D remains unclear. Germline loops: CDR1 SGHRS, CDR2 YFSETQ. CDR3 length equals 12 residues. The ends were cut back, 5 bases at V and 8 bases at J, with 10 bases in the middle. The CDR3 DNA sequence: TGCGCCAGCAGTTCCGATTTCGAAAAACTGTTTTTT. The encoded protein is CASSSDFEKLFF.

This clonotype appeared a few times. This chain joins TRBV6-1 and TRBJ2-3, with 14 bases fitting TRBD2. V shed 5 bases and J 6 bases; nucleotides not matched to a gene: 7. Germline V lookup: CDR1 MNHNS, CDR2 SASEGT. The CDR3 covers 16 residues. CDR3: CASSSGTSGSVDTQYF. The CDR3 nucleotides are TGTGCCAGCAGTAGCGGGACTAGCGGGAGTGTCGATACGCAGTATTTT.

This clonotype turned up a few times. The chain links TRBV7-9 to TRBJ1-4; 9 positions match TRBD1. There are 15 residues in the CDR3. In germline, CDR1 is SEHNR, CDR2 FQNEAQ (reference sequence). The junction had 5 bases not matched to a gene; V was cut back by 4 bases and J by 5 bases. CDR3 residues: CASSSDRGRNEKLFF. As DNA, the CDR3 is TGTGCCAGCAGCTCGGACAGGGGTCGGAATGAAAAACTGTTTTTT.

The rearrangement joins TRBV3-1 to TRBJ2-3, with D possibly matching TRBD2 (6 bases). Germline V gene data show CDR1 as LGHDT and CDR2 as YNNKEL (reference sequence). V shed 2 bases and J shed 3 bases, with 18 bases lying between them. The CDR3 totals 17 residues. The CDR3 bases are TGTGCCAGCAGCCAAATCTTTCGGGGACTTTTGACAGATACGCAGTATTTT. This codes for CASSQIFRGLLTDTQYF.

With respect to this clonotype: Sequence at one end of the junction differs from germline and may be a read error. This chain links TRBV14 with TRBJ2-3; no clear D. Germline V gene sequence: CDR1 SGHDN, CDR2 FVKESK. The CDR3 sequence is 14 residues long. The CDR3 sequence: CTSSPLSSTDTQYF. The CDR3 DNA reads TGTACCAGCAGTCCTCTTTCCAGCACAGATACGCAGTATTTT.

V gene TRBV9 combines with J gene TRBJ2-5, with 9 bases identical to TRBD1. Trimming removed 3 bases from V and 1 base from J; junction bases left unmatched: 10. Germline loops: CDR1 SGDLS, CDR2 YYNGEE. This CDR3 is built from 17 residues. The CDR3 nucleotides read TGTGCCAGCAGCGCGGAGGGGGGACAGGGTTCCCAAGAGACCCAGTACTTC. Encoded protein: CASSAEGGQGSQETQYF.

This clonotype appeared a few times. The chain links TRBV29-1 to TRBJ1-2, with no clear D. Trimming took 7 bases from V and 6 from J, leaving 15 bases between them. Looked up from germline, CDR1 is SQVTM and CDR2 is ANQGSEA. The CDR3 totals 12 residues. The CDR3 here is CSATRGQDGYTF. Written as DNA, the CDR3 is TGCAGCGCCACTCGTGGGCAGGATGGCTACACCTTC.

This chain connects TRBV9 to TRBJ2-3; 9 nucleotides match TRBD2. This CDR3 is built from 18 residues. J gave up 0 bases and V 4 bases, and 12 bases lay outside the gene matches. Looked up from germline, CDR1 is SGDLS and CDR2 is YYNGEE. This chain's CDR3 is CASSPVGGSGSSTDTQYF. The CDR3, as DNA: TGTGCCAGCAGCCCCGTTGGCGGTAGCGGGAGCAGCACAGATACGCAGTATTTT.

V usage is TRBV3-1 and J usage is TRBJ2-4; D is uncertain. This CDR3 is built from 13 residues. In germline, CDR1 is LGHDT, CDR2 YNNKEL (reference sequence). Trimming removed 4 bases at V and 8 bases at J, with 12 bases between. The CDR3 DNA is TGTGCCAGCAGCCTTCCCGGGTGGGACATTCAGTACTTC. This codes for CASSLPGWDIQYF.

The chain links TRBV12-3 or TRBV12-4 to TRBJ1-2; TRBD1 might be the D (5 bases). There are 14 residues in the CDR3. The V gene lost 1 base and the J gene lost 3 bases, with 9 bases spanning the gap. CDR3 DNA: TGTGCCAGCAGTTTAGTGTCAGGGTACTATGGCTACACCTTC. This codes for CASSLVSGYYGYTF.

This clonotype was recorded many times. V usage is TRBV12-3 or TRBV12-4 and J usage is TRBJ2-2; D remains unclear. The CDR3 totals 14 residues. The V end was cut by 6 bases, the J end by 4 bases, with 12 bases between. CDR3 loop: CASSVLGFTGELFF. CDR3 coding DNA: TGTGCCAGCAGCGTCCTGGGGTTCACCGGGGAGCTGTTTTTT.